This T cell receptor beta chain appears in the sequencing data of a study of blood T cell repertoires in COVID-19. Germline V lookup: CDR1 MNHEY, CDR2 SVGAGI. V gave up 4 bases and J gave up 3 bases; unmatched junction bases: 6. The CDR3 has 14 residues. Original data processing: Amplification of reference gene primers provided the estimated nucleated cell counts. Some clones are missing from TCRdb's copy, which holds only in-frame ones; the method was immunoSEQ multiplex PCR. The V and J calls and clone size come from that table; D and trimming were worked out from the DNA. The sample contains 150,000 or so clones, almost 85% of which appear only once.

The receptor comes from a woman over 75 with acute or convalescent COVID-19. The chain links TRBV6-5 to TRBJ2-7; TRBD2 matches 7 bases. The sequenced sample was peripheral blood. CDR3 in amino acids: CASSLTSSHYEQYF. The CDR3, as DNA: TGTGCCAGCAGTTTGACTAGCAGTCACTACGAGCAGTACTTC.